The 3 T cell receptor beta chains presented below share a single source sample, sequenced in a study of cytomegalovirus exposure and HLA in healthy donors. PCR primers comprised 60 Vbeta and 13 Jbeta primers. The assay was immunoSEQ multiplex PCR, and TCRdb's table has in-frame clones only and misses some. The sample includes roughly 170,000 clones, under 85% of them seen just once. The sample was PBMCs. These receptor sequences come from a man aged 18 to 30 in good health and CMV-seronegative.

The CDR3 DNA reads TGCAGCGTTGAAGCAAACAGGGGCTACGAGCAGTACTTC. It yields the protein CSVEANRGYEQYF. The chain recombines TRBV29-1 with TRBJ2-7; 7 bases fit TRBD1. J gave up 3 bases and V 1 base, and 3 bases lay outside the gene matches. CDR3 length: 13 residues. CDR1 SQVTM and CDR2 ANQGSEA come from the germline V gene.

The chain has TRBV4-1 and TRBJ2-5; D uncertain. Germline V gene sequence: CDR1 MGHRA, CDR2 YSYEKL. V was shortened by 3 bases and J by 0 bases, with 8 bases between the two germline ends. CDR3 length equals 14 residues. The CDR3 protein is CASSHTVYQETQYF. The DNA for the CDR3 is TGCGCCAGCAGCCACACGGTGTACCAAGAGACCCAGTACTTC.

This chain joins TRBV28 and TRBJ2-6; D is ambiguous. CDR3 size: 13 residues. The germline gives CDR1 MDHEN, CDR2 SYDVKM. Trimming removed 6 bases at V and 1 base at J, with 4 bases between. CDR3 in DNA: TGTGCCAGCAGGTCGTCTGGGGCCAACGTCCTGACTTTC. Translation gives CASRSSGANVLTF.